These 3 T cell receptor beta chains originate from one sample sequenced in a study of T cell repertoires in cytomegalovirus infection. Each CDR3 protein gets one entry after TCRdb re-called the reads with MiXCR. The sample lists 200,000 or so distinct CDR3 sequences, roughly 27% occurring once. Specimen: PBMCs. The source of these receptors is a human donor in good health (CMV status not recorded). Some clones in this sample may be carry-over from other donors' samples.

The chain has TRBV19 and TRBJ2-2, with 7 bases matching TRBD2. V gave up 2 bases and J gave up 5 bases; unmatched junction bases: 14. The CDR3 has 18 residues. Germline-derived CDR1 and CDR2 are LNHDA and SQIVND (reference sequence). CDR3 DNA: TGTGCCAGTAGTATATCCCTAGCGGAGGGTTGGGGAACCGGGGAGCTGTTTTTT. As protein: CASSISLAEGWGTGELFF.

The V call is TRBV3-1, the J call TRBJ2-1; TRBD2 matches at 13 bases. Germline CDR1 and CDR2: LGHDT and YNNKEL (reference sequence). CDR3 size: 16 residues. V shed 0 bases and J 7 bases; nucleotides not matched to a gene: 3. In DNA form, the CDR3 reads TGTGCCAGCAGCCAAGACCTGGGACTAGCGGGGAATGAGCAGTTCTTC. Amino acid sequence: CASSQDLGLAGNEQFF.

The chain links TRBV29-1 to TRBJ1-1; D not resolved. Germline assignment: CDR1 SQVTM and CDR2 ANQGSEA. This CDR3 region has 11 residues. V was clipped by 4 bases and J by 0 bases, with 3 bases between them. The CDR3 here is CSVVLNTEAFF. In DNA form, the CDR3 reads TGCAGCGTTGTATTGAACACTGAAGCTTTCTTT. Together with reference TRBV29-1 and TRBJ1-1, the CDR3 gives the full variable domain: SAVISQKPSRDICQRGTSLTIQCQVDSQVTMMFWYRQQPGQSLTLIATANQGSEATYESGFVIDKFPISRPNLTFSTLTVSNMSPEDSSIYLCSVVLNTEAFFGQGTRLTVV.